This T cell receptor beta chain was documented in a study of blood T cell repertoires in COVID-19. Across the study: There were acute and convalescent COVID-19 samples, and they came from the United States, Italy and Spain. In each case, the material was cDNA or gDNA derived from T cells, B-cell-depleted T cells, or PBMCs.

J gave up 7 bases and V 0 bases, and 0 bases lay outside the gene matches. The CDR3 sequence is 14 residues long. Germline V gene lookup returns CDR1 SGHKS and CDR2 YYEKEE (reference sequence). Source study methods: Reference gene primer amplification in the assay estimated nucleated cell counts. Clones were sequenced by immunoSEQ multiplex PCR, and TCRdb holds only the in-frame ones, with some missing. From that table come the V and J calls and clone size; the DNA was used to work out D and trimming. Counted here are roughly 86,000 clones, roughly four fifths occurring once; the ten biggest clones make up less than 25%.

Sequencing was carried out using peripheral blood. The TCR was taken from a human donor in a cohort sampled during active COVID-19. This chain connects TRBV5-5 to TRBJ1-4, with 10 nucleotides matching TRBD1. The CDR3 protein is CASSLGTGGEKLFF. In DNA, the CDR3 is TGTGCCAGCAGCTTGGGGACAGGGGGTGAAAAACTGTTTTTT.